These 15 T cell receptor beta chains originate from one sample sequenced in a study of response to subunit inactivated influenza vaccine. TCRdb reprocessed the RT-PCR reads with MiXCR, giving one entry per CDR3 protein. The sample lists more than 450,000 distinct CDR3 sequences, about 11% occurring once. The sequences come from PBMCs from blood, collected on the day of vaccination. Source of these receptors: a man between 45 and 60 years old who received an inactivated influenza vaccine.

In its sample, this clonotype was seen a few times. The chain employs TRBV10-3 and TRBJ1-2; D unresolved. Germline values: CDR1 ENHRY, CDR2 SYGVKD. The germline V and J ends were trimmed by 0 bases and 2 bases, with 7 bases remaining between them. The CDR3 is made up of 14 amino acids. CDR3 in DNA: TGTGCCATCAGTGAGTCGGCCTGGAACTATGGCTACACCTTC. Residues: CAISESAWNYGYTF.

The J gene is TRBJ1-6, the V gene TRBV6-1; D gene uncertain. The CDR3 extends over 14 amino acids. The germline V gene encodes CDR1 MNHNS and CDR2 SASEGT. The V and J ends lost 6 bases and 5 bases respectively, with 11 bases between them. In nucleotides, the CDR3 is TGTGCCAGCAGCGCCGGGTCGAATAATTCACCCCTCCACTTT. Protein: CASSAGSNNSPLHF.

This clonotype has only a few counts. This sequence joins TRBV7-6 and TRBJ2-1, with D perhaps given as TRBD1 or TRBD2 (5 bases each). In germline, CDR1 is SGHVS, CDR2 FNYEAQ. The CDR3 runs 15 residues. Deletions cut 0 bases from V and 10 bases from J, with 16 bases between. CDR3 protein: CASSLAGASPQEQFF. The CDR3 DNA is TGTGCCAGCAGCTTAGCTGGGGCTAGCCCTCAGGAGCAGTTCTTC.

In this sample, this clonotype turned up a few times. Written as DNA, the CDR3 is TGTGCCAGCAGTCGGGACATACCCCTGAGGGAGCAGTACTTC. It translates to CASSRDIPLREQYF. The chain links TRBV6-2 or TRBV6-3 to TRBJ2-7, with a possible D match to TRBD1 (6 bases). V lost 5 bases, J lost 7 bases, and 18 bases lay in between. The CDR3 has 14 residues. Per germline, CDR1 MNHEY and CDR2 SVGEGT.

This clonotype was seen many times. This chain joins TRBV29-1 and TRBJ2-1, with TRBD1 identical over 7 bases. The trim removed 3 bases at V and 3 bases at J, leaving 2 bases unmatched. Germline V gene lookup returns CDR1 SQVTM and CDR2 ANQGSEA. The CDR3 is 13 amino acids. The CDR3 reads CSVETGHYNEQFF. The CDR3 DNA sequence: TGCAGCGTTGAGACAGGGCACTACAATGAGCAGTTCTTC.

The chain links TRBV27 to TRBJ2-5; the match to TRBD2 covers 9 bases. Germline CDR1 and CDR2: MNHEY and SMNVEV (reference sequence). The CDR3 loop spans 13 amino acids. Trimming cost V 8 bases and J 2 bases; bases outside gene matches: 3. CDR3 sequence (DNA): TGTGCCAGCCAGCGGGGGGCTCAAGAGACCCAGTACTTC. This translates into CASQRGAQETQYF.

The sample holds a few counts of this clonotype. The chain has TRBV20-1 and TRBJ2-1; TRBD2 matches 7 bases. The J segment lost 9 bases and the V segment lost 6 bases, leaving 26 bases of the junction unmatched. The CDR3 has 18 amino acids. The germline V gene encodes CDR1 DFQATT and CDR2 SNEGSKA (reference sequence). The CDR3 here is CSAGGSEVGQGPRGEQFF. The CDR3 region has the DNA TGCAGTGCCGGGGGGTCGGAGGTCGGGCAGGGCCCTCGGGGTGAGCAGTTCTTC.

This chain links TRBV18 with TRBJ2-1, with D hard to call. V was cut by 2 bases and J by 2 bases, with 4 bases left in between. Germline V gene lookup returns CDR1 KGHSH and CDR2 LQKENI. This CDR3 is 13 amino acids long. The CDR3 loop reads CASSPATYNEQFF. DNA for the CDR3: TGTGCCAGCTCACCAGCGACCTACAATGAGCAGTTCTTC.

This clonotype was detected many times. This chain uses TRBV5-1 with TRBJ2-7; possible D gene TRBD2, 5 bases. Trimming left V 0 bases short and J 5 bases short, with 9 bases between. The CDR3 loop spans 13 amino acids. Germline V gene lookup returns CDR1 SGHRS and CDR2 YFSETQ. Here the CDR3 reads CASSLAGINEQYF. CDR3 DNA: TGCGCCAGCAGCTTGGCCGGGATCAACGAGCAGTACTTC.

The table lists this clonotype with many counts. V and J are TRBV5-1 and TRBJ2-7; 9 bases line up with TRBD2. Trimming removed 1 base from V and 0 bases from J; junction bases left unmatched: 5. Per the germline V gene, CDR1 is SGHRS and CDR2 is YFSETQ. The CDR3 runs 16 residues. CDR3 region: CASSLSPSGISYEQYF. The CDR3 bases are TGCGCCAGCAGCTTGTCCCCTAGCGGGATCTCCTACGAGCAGTACTTC. Full variable domain (outside the CDR3, taken from reference TRBV5-1 and TRBJ2-7): KAGVTQTPRYLIKTRGQQVTLSCSPISGHRSVSWYQQTPGQGLQFLFEYFSETQRNKGNFPGRFSGRQFSNSRSEMNVSTLELGDSALYLCASSLSPSGISYEQYFGPGTRLTVT.

In its sample, this clonotype was seen many times. The chain joins TRBV28 to TRBJ2-3; D is perhaps TRBD2 (6 bases). The CDR3 length is 15 residues. Germline values: CDR1 MDHEN, CDR2 SYDVKM. V was cut by 7 bases and J by 0 bases, with 14 bases left in between. CDR3 sequence: CASTLRGTSTDTQYF. The CDR3 bases are TGTGCCAGCACCCTCCGCGGGACTAGCACAGATACGCAGTATTTT. Looking up the rest from reference TRBV28 and TRBJ2-3 gives the full variable domain: DVKVTQSSRYLVKRTGEKVFLECVQDMDHENMFWYRQDPGLGLRLIYFSYDVKMKEKGDIPEGYSVSREKKERFSLILESASTNQTSMYLCASTLRGTSTDTQYFGPGTRLTVL.

The chain recombines TRBV14 with TRBJ2-5; a weak D match, TRBD1 (5 bases). Germline CDR1 reads SGHDN; CDR2 reads FVKESK. The CDR3 runs to 16 residues. The ends were cut back, 0 bases at V and 6 bases at J, with 17 bases in the middle. The CDR3, as DNA: TGTGCCAGCAGCCAAGATCTTTCAGGGTTGCGAAAGACCCAGTACTTC. Its translation: CASSQDLSGLRKTQYF.

This clonotype was seen a handful of times. The V gene is TRBV20-1, the J gene TRBJ2-3; D possibly uses TRBD1 or TRBD2 (5 bases each). Germline V gene data show CDR1 as DFQATT and CDR2 as SNEGSKA (reference sequence). The V end was cut by 8 bases, the J end by 6 bases, with 15 bases between. The CDR3 runs 12 residues. For the CDR3, the DNA is TGCAGTTTTCGGCCGGGGCTTGATACGCAGTATTTT. It specifies CSFRPGLDTQYF.

Points on this clonotype: A much bigger clone sits one base away, suggesting this may be a read error. CDR3 loop: CARSQTLNTEAFF. CDR3 nucleotides: TGTGCCAGGAGCCAGACATTGAACACTGAAGCTTTCTTT. The rearrangement uses TRBV6-4 and TRBJ1-1; D is unresolved. Germline V gene data show CDR1 as MRHNA and CDR2 as SNTAGT. This CDR3 has 13 residues. V lost 9 bases to trimming and J lost 0 bases, with 11 bases between them.

J is TRBJ1-1 and V is TRBV5-1, with D possibly matching TRBD1 (6 bases). Germline V gives CDR1 SGHRS, CDR2 YFSETQ. Trimming shortened V by 3 bases and J by 2 bases, and 20 bases separated the two germline ends. The CDR3 is 17 residues long. CDR3 DNA: TGCGCCAGCAGCTCGCGACAGGTCTTAAATGCTAACACTGAAGCTTTCTTT. Its protein is CASSSRQVLNANTEAFF.